The 18 T cell receptor beta chains below were found in one sample sequenced in a study of cytomegalovirus exposure and HLA in healthy donors. With 60 Vbeta and 13 Jbeta primers, the PCR was carried out. The protocol was immunoSEQ multiplex PCR, while the TCRdb copy is restricted to in-frame clones and leaves out a portion. The sample has more than 90,000 clones; approximately 81% are singletons. Source material: PBMCs. The source is a woman between 40 and 55 years old in good health and CMV-seronegative.

This clone is a singleton in its sample. The gene calls are TRBV21-1 and TRBJ1-4; the table's D call TRBD1 went unverified against the DNA. TRBV21-1 is marked as a pseudogene. CDR3 length: 15 residues. CDR3 residues: CASSKVWGLDEKLFF. In DNA form, the CDR3 reads TGTGCCAGCAGCAAAGTTTGGGGGCTCGACGAAAAACTGTTTTTT.

The rearrangement links TRBV4-3 to TRBJ1-2; D is ambiguous. The CDR3 length is 14 residues. The germline gives CDR1 LGHNA, CDR2 YSLEER. V was cut by 0 bases and J by 3 bases, with 8 bases left in between. The DNA for the CDR3 is TGCGCCAGCAGCCAAGATCCGGGGTACTATGGCTACACCTTC. Its translation: CASSQDPGYYGYTF.

The chain employs TRBV7-3 and TRBJ2-1; D uncertain. Per the germline V gene, CDR1 is SGHTA and CDR2 is FQGTGA. There are 13 residues in the CDR3. V shed 5 bases and J shed 6 bases, with 11 bases lying between them. CDR3 amino acids: CASSLRTTNEQFF. Here the CDR3 DNA reads TGTGCCAGCAGCCTCCGTACAACCAATGAGCAGTTCTTC. The full variable domain, with the rest looked up from reference TRBV7-3 and TRBJ2-1, is GAGVSQTPSNKVTEKGKYVELRCDPISGHTALYWYRQSLGQGPEFLIYFQGTGAADDSGLPNDRFFAVRPEGSVSTLKIQRTERGDSAVYLCASSLRTTNEQFFGPGTRLTVL.

This clone was counted between two and nine times. The chain carries TRBV6-1 and TRBJ1-4; 9 bases line up with TRBD1. This CDR3 comprises 16 residues. Germline values: CDR1 MNHNS, CDR2 SASEGT. The trim removed 4 bases at V and 8 bases at J, leaving 11 bases unmatched. DNA of the CDR3: TGTGCCAGCAGTGCCAATTCCGGGACAGGGTACGAAAAACTGTTTTTT. Its protein is CASSANSGTGYEKLFF.

The chain recombines TRBV19 with TRBJ1-2; a weak D match, TRBD1 (6 bases). V was pared by 2 bases and J by 1 base, with 14 bases between. CDR3 length equals 16 residues. Germline V CDR1 and CDR2: LNHDA, SQIVND (reference sequence). The CDR3 region has the DNA TGTGCCAGTAGTATAACAGGGTCTATAATTAACTATGGCTACACCTTC. Its translation is CASSITGSIINYGYTF.

The chain employs TRBV30 and TRBJ2-3; D possibly corresponds to TRBD1 (5 bases). Germline V gene sequence: CDR1 GTSNPN, CDR2 SVGIG (reference sequence). The germline V and J ends were trimmed by 6 bases and 10 bases, with 14 bases remaining between them. CDR3 length: 11 amino acids. In DNA form, the CDR3 reads TGTGCCTGCATATCCCAGGGTCCGCAGTATTTT. This encodes CACISQGPQYF.

The genes are TRBV4-2 and TRBJ1-2; 11 bases match TRBD1. Looked up from germline, CDR1 is LGHNA and CDR2 is YNFKEQ. The CDR3 covers 17 residues. V shed 2 bases, J shed 4 bases, and the junction held 9 bases outside the gene matches. Here the CDR3 DNA reads TGTGCCAGCAGCCAACCCGGGACAGGGGGAAAGGGCTATGGCTACACCTTC. This encodes CASSQPGTGGKGYGYTF.

The J gene is TRBJ2-5, the V gene TRBV7-2; 10 nucleotides agree with TRBD2. CDR1 is SGHTA and CDR2 is FQGNSA in the germline V gene. Trimming removed 5 bases from V and 3 bases from J; junction bases left unmatched: 9. The CDR3 totals 16 residues. CDR3 in amino acids: CASSKGPTSGEETQYF. CDR3 coding DNA: TGTGCCAGCAGCAAAGGCCCAACTAGCGGGGAAGAGACCCAGTACTTC.

The chain joins TRBV11-3 to TRBJ2-1; 7 nucleotides match TRBD2. Trimming cost V 2 bases and J 7 bases; bases outside gene matches: 11. The CDR3 is 16 amino acids. Germline V gives CDR1 SGHNT, CDR2 YENEEA. The CDR3: CASSLKMRELENEQFF. The CDR3 nucleotides are TGTGCCAGCAGCTTAAAAATGCGGGAGTTGGAGAATGAGCAGTTCTTC. Together with reference TRBV11-3 and TRBJ2-1, the CDR3 gives the full variable domain: EAGVVQSPRYKIIEKKQPVAFWCNPISGHNTLYWYLQNLGQGPELLIRYENEEAVDDSQLPKDRFSAERLKGVDSTLKIQPAELGDSAVYLCASSLKMRELENEQFFGPGTRLTVL.

This chain joins TRBV28 and TRBJ1-1; 7 nucleotides align to TRBD1. The CDR3 is 13 residues long. The trim removed 3 bases at V and 5 bases at J, leaving 3 bases unmatched. Germline V lookup: CDR1 MDHEN, CDR2 SYDVKM. The CDR3 is CASSFDRVTEAFF. CDR3 in DNA: TGTGCCAGCAGTTTCGACAGGGTTACTGAAGCTTTCTTT.

V gene TRBV29-1 combines with J gene TRBJ2-3; possible D gene TRBD2, 6 bases. This CDR3 has 11 amino acids. V gave up 8 bases and J gave up 13 bases, with 19 bases separating them. Germline V gene sequence: CDR1 SQVTM, CDR2 ANQGSEA. The CDR3 is CSFSEGTRKYF. In nucleotides, the CDR3 is TGCAGCTTCTCGGAGGGCACCCGAAAGTATTTT.

V usage is TRBV13 and J usage is TRBJ2-7, with 8 bases that match TRBD1. Germline CDR1 and CDR2: PRHDT and FYEKMQ (reference sequence). V lost 6 bases, J lost 0 bases, and 7 bases stayed unmatched. The CDR3 has 15 amino acids. DNA for the CDR3: TGTGCCAGCAGTGCTGGACAGGGCAGCTCCTACGAGCAGTACTTC. It encodes CASSAGQGSSYEQYF.

CDR3 loop: CSVEETSASQYF. The DNA for the CDR3 is TGCAGCGTTGAAGAGACTAGCGCGTCCCAGTACTTC. J is TRBJ2-5 and V is TRBV29-1; 8 nucleotides match TRBD2. The CDR3 length is 12 residues. Trimming cost V 0 bases and J 9 bases; bases outside gene matches: 3. CDR1 SQVTM and CDR2 ANQGSEA come from the germline V gene.

This clone came up a few times. The chain has TRBV6-6 and TRBJ2-3; D ambiguous. V lost 5 bases and J lost 6, with 9 bases in between. The germline V gene has CDR1 MNHNY and CDR2 SVGAGI (reference sequence). The length of the CDR3 is 12 residues. CDR3 coding DNA: TGTGCCAGCAGTCCCTCTACCGATACGCAGTATTTT. Its translation is CASSPSTDTQYF.

V is TRBV6-1 and J is TRBJ1-5; perhaps TRBD1 as D (5 bases). V was cut by 0 bases and J by 7 bases, with 16 bases left in between. Germline values: CDR1 MNHNS, CDR2 SASEGT. The CDR3 is made up of 16 amino acids. CDR3 coding DNA: TGTGCCAGCAGTGAAGCTTGGGGGGGTTGGGACCAGCCCCAGCATTTT. Translating it yields CASSEAWGGWDQPQHF.

This clone was counted a few times. The chain uses TRBV4-3 and TRBJ1-1; TRBD1 matches at 7 bases. The V and J ends lost 5 bases and 1 base, in that order; junction bases with no gene match: 1. There are 13 residues in the CDR3. Germline loops: CDR1 LGHNA, CDR2 YSLEER. CDR3: CASSGTENTEAFF. The CDR3 DNA sequence: TGCGCCAGCAGCGGGACAGAGAACACTGAAGCTTTCTTT.

The chain employs TRBV14 and TRBJ2-1; 8 bases agree with TRBD2. With V trimmed by 4 bases and J by 0 bases, 8 bases remained unmatched. This CDR3 has 17 residues. Germline values: CDR1 SGHDN, CDR2 FVKESK. The CDR3 is CASSRLAGESSYNEQFF. The CDR3 bases are TGTGCCAGCAGCCGGCTAGCGGGCGAGAGCTCCTACAATGAGCAGTTCTTC.

J is TRBJ2-1 and V is TRBV27; tentative D call: TRBD2 (6 bases). This CDR3 has 15 residues. CDR1 is MNHEY, CDR2 SMNVEV, per germline (reference sequence). Trimming cost V 5 bases and J 12 bases, with 23 bases left between them. The CDR3 protein is CASSRSRDSFSMQFF. CDR3 nucleotide sequence: TGTGCCAGCAGTCGGTCCCGGGACTCCTTTTCGATGCAGTTCTTC.